This record covers a single TCR beta chain. Antigen: not known. This entry belongs to a study of cytomegalovirus exposure and HLA in healthy donors. Findings of the study overall: As a later analysis showed, a missense DCLRE1C variant was linked to trimming of TCR beta V- and J-genes. In a later analysis, TCR association rates varied by HLA locus: DRB1 most, HLA-C fewest. The records held CMV serostatus as the only immune exposure information. High sensitivity and specificity were reportedly achieved when the classifier diagnosed cytomegalovirus status.

The PCR was carried out with 60 Vbeta primers and 13 Jbeta primers. Using immunoSEQ multiplex PCR, the repertoire was profiled, and TCRdb retains in-frame clones only, with some absent. The sample yields more than 80,000 clones, more than 55% seen once. This CDR3 has 17 amino acids. Germline CDR1 is LNHDA and CDR2 is SQIVND (reference sequence). J gave up 0 bases and V 7 bases, and 11 bases lay outside the gene matches. Input material: PBMCs. The TCR originated in a human donor in good health. This rearrangement joins TRBV19 to TRBJ2-2; 7 bases agree with TRBD1. The CDR3 nucleotides read TGTGCCAGTACGACAGGGTTTTCTCTCGCGAACACCGGGGAGCTGTTTTTT. This translates into CASTTGFSLANTGELFF.